The 21 T cell receptor beta chains below come from one sample, sequenced in a study of T cells in Graves' hyperthyroidism and ophthalmopathy. The source material, RNA transcripts, was used to amplify TCR beta CDR3 regions. When the TCR CDR3 underwent first-round RT-PCR, the HTBI primer set was used. TCRdb re-derived calls from the multiplex PCR reads in MiXCR, one entry per CDR3 protein. The sample has hundreds of thousands of distinct CDR3 sequences, about 14% seen once. Sequenced sample: blood. The source of these receptors is a woman in her forties or fifties with Graves' ophthalmopathy.

The chain carries TRBV5-6 and TRBJ2-7; 8 bases fit TRBD1. This CDR3 comprises 15 residues. In germline, CDR1 is SGHDT, CDR2 YYEEEE. V lost 4 bases and J lost 7; bases outside the gene matches: 13. Written as DNA, the CDR3 is TGTGCCAGCAGCCCTCGACAGGGGCTCTATAGGGAGCAGTACTTC. Its translation is CASSPRQGLYREQYF.

The V call is TRBV9, the J call TRBJ2-2; D unresolved. CDR1 is SGDLS, CDR2 YYNGEE, per germline. The germline V and J ends were trimmed by 0 bases and 1 base, with 7 bases remaining between them. The CDR3 totals 15 residues. CDR3: CASSVELLNTGELFF. CDR3 DNA: TGTGCCAGCAGCGTAGAACTTCTGAACACCGGGGAGCTGTTTTTT.

This clonotype was seen repeatedly, ten times or more. DNA for the CDR3: TGTGCCACCAAAGCTTTCTGGAACACTGAAGCTTTCTTT. Translating gives CATKAFWNTEAFF. This chain links TRBV24-1 with TRBJ1-1; no clear D. Germline V CDR1 and CDR2: KGHDR, SFDVKD. V dropped 8 bases and J dropped 1 base, with 10 bases sitting between them. The length of the CDR3 is 13 residues.

This clonotype was counted at least ten times. The genes are TRBV27 and TRBJ1-2; D gene ambiguous. The CDR3 consists of 12 residues. Germline CDR1 is MNHEY and CDR2 is SMNVEV (reference sequence). With 4 bases removed from V and 3 bases from J, the gap between germline ends came to 6 bases. CDR3 sequence (DNA): TGTGCCAGCAGTTCGGGGTACTATGGCTACACCTTC. Translated: CASSSGYYGYTF.

This chain links TRBV9 with TRBJ2-7; weak D call: TRBD2 (6 bases). V gave up 0 bases and J gave up 3 bases, with 13 bases separating them. The germline V gene encodes CDR1 SGDLS and CDR2 YYNGEE. The CDR3 runs 15 residues. CDR3 nucleotides: TGTGCCAGCAGCGTAGGGAGGGGAGCTAACTACGAGCAGTACTTC. Translation gives CASSVGRGANYEQYF. Full variable domain (rest looked up from reference TRBV9 and TRBJ2-7): DSGVTQTPKHLITATGQRVTLRCSPRSGDLSVYWYQQSLDQGLQFLIQYYNGEERAKGNILERFSAQQFPDLHSELNLSSLELGDSALYFCASSVGRGANYEQYFGPGTRLTVT.

In this sample, this clonotype turned up many times. The genes are TRBV7-3 and TRBJ2-4, with 7 bases matching TRBD2. V was pared by 2 bases and J by 3 bases, with 4 bases of the junction left unmatched. CDR1 is SGHTA, CDR2 FQGTGA, per germline. CDR3 length: 15 residues. CDR3 sequence: CASSLDPSGKNIQYF. In DNA form, the CDR3 reads TGTGCCAGCAGCTTAGACCCTAGCGGCAAAAACATTCAGTACTTC.

The chain links TRBV20-1 to TRBJ2-1, with 7 positions matching TRBD2. Germline CDR1 DFQATT, CDR2 SNEGSKA (reference sequence). With V trimmed by 3 bases and J by 8 bases, 10 bases remained unmatched. The CDR3 extends over 14 amino acids. This CDR3 reads CSASVGGRGDEQFF. CDR3 nucleotide sequence: TGCAGTGCTAGTGTGGGCGGGAGAGGCGATGAGCAGTTCTTC.

Note on this clonotype: This may stem from a read error, because a much larger clone lies one nucleotide away. V usage is TRBV3-1 and J usage is TRBJ2-1, with unresolved D. The germline gives CDR1 LGHDT, CDR2 YNNKEL (reference sequence). V shed 6 bases and J shed 5 bases, with 20 bases lying between them. The CDR3 has 16 amino acids. The CDR3 DNA reads TGTGCCAGCAGAAAAGGACCAAACACAATGGACAATGAGCAGTTCTTC. Its translation: CASRKGPNTMDNEQFF.

This clonotype has at least ten counts. This chain connects TRBV6-1 to TRBJ2-7; tentative D call: TRBD2 (5 bases). Looked up from germline, CDR1 is MNHNS and CDR2 is SASEGT. This CDR3 has 13 amino acids. Trimming removed 3 bases at V and 5 bases at J, with 11 bases between. CDR3 nucleotide sequence: TGTGCCAGCAGTGATATCCACGGGGACGAGCAGTACTTC. Translated: CASSDIHGDEQYF.

The chain carries TRBV4-3 and TRBJ2-3, with D possibly being TRBD1 (6 bases). CDR1 is LGHNA and CDR2 is YSLEER in the germline V gene. The CDR3 runs 15 residues. The V end lost 2 bases, the J end lost 2 bases, and 11 bases lay between the germline ends. DNA of the CDR3: TGCGCCAGCAGCCAATGGGGGCAGCTCACAGATACGCAGTATTTT. It is translated as CASSQWGQLTDTQYF.

There are many counts of this clonotype. The chain carries TRBV12-3 or TRBV12-4 and TRBJ1-1; D uncertain. CDR3 length: 14 residues. Deletions cut 2 bases from V and 9 bases from J, with 16 bases between. CDR3 region: CASSLLRIGSQAFF. The CDR3, as DNA: TGTGCCAGCAGTTTACTACGGATAGGGTCCCAAGCTTTCTTT.

The chain has TRBV4-3 and TRBJ2-4; no reliable D call. V dropped 0 bases and J dropped 7 bases, with 13 bases sitting between them. The germline V gene encodes CDR1 LGHNA and CDR2 YSLEER. The CDR3 has 15 amino acids. The DNA of the CDR3 is TGCGCCAGCAGCCAAGATTACGCGGTAGGCAACATTCAGTACTTC. Residues: CASSQDYAVGNIQYF.

The rearrangement joins TRBV9 to TRBJ1-4; D call uncertain. CDR3 length equals 20 residues. Trimming removed 0 bases at V and 5 bases at J, with 26 bases between. The germline CDR1 and CDR2 sequences are SGDLS and YYNGEE. CDR3 protein: CASSVEPLGIVLPLNEKLFF. The CDR3, as DNA: TGTGCCAGCAGCGTAGAGCCATTGGGGATTGTCCTACCCTTGAATGAAAAACTGTTTTTT.

V and J are TRBV24-1 and TRBJ2-1; TRBD2 matches at 9 bases. The ends lost 9 bases at V and 3 bases at J; junction bases unmatched: 8. Looked up from germline, CDR1 is KGHDR and CDR2 is SFDVKD. The CDR3 extends over 15 amino acids. The CDR3 loop is CATAAGGPYYNEQFF. CDR3 DNA: TGTGCCACCGCGGCGGGAGGGCCGTACTACAATGAGCAGTTCTTC.

Comment on this clonotype: Just one base apart from a much larger clone, this may be a read error. The V gene is TRBV2, the J gene TRBJ2-3; D is unresolved. The CDR3 has 16 residues. The germline V gene encodes CDR1 SNHLY and CDR2 FYNNEI. The CDR3 loop is CASIFTRNSYTDAQYF. In DNA form, the CDR3 reads TGTGCCAGCATCTTCACTCGGAACTCCTACACAGATGCGCAGTATTTT.

This clonotype was recorded a few times. The rearrangement joins TRBV11-3 to TRBJ2-1; 13 bases fit TRBD2. Germline V CDR1 and CDR2: SGHNT, YENEEA. V lost 4 bases, J lost 7 bases, and 10 bases stayed unmatched. The CDR3 spans 17 residues. For the CDR3, the DNA is TGTGCCAGCAGCTGGTCCCCGGGACTAGCGGGAACAAATGAGCAGTTCTTC. It codes for CASSWSPGLAGTNEQFF. The variable domain in full, completed from reference TRBV11-3 and TRBJ2-1, reads EAGVVQSPRYKIIEKKQPVAFWCNPISGHNTLYWYLQNLGQGPELLIRYENEEAVDDSQLPKDRFSAERLKGVDSTLKIQPAELGDSAVYLCASSWSPGLAGTNEQFFGPGTRLTVL.

The chain uses TRBV6-2 or TRBV6-3 and TRBJ2-4; 8 bases map to TRBD1. With 5 bases clipped from V and 1 base from J, the junction kept 10 bases outside the gene matches. Germline V lookup: CDR1 MNHEY, CDR2 SVGEGT. The CDR3 has 17 residues. In DNA form, the CDR3 reads TGTGCCAGCAGTATGGGGGCAGGGGGCTTTGCCAAAAACATTCAGTACTTC. It is translated as CASSMGAGGFAKNIQYF.

The chain joins TRBV6-1 to TRBJ2-2; D call uncertain. The CDR3 covers 13 residues. CDR1 and CDR2 from the germline V gene are MNHNS and SASEGT. Trimming took off 8 bases at V and 4 bases at J, with 11 bases between the two ends. CDR3 region: CASSKERTGELFF. The CDR3, as DNA: TGTGCCAGCTCGAAGGAGCGCACCGGGGAGCTGTTTTTT.

The chain couples TRBV2 to TRBJ2-7; D remains ambiguous. The CDR3 spans 13 residues. Deletions cut 2 bases from V and 2 bases from J, with 7 bases between. Germline CDR1 is SNHLY and CDR2 is FYNNEI. CDR3 loop: CASSETVTYEQYF. DNA for the CDR3: TGTGCCAGCAGTGAAACTGTGACCTACGAGCAGTACTTC.

In its sample, this clonotype was seen a few times. CDR3 residues: CASKTGTFYNEQFF. The DNA for the CDR3 is TGTGCCAGTAAGACGGGTACCTTCTACAATGAGCAGTTCTTC. The chain recombines TRBV19 with TRBJ2-1; D not certain. The V gene lost 7 bases and the J gene lost 3 bases, with 13 bases spanning the gap. Germline loops: CDR1 LNHDA, CDR2 SQIVND (reference sequence). This CDR3 is built from 14 residues.

This clonotype was counted between two and nine times. V is TRBV30 and J is TRBJ1-4; 8 bases map to TRBD1. The germline V gene encodes CDR1 GTSNPN and CDR2 SVGIG (reference sequence). The V gene end was trimmed by 3 bases and the J gene end by 7 bases; junction bases not matched to a gene: 10. CDR3 length: 15 residues. The CDR3 DNA sequence: TGTGCCTGGAGCCGCAGGGGGCAGGGAAGTGAAAAACTGTTTTTT. Its protein product is CAWSRRGQGSEKLFF.